A single TCR beta chain is shown here with its context. Its antigen is currently not known. Base qualities are not provided; no much larger clone lies one nucleotide away. The data are from a study of human T cells and chemical hapten exposure (dated by TCRdb to the early 2020s). As for the study more broadly: For sensitization, 2% DPC in acetone was applied to a roughly 2 cm by roughly 2 cm area of upper inner arm skin. Weekly therapeutic DPC doses were additionally applied to the scalp of patients throughout the approximately 23-week study period. Patch testing was performed on the upper back with Finn chambers containing 0.01% DPC, and the patch tests were scored after 6 days according to International Contact Dermatitis Research Group standards. The patient cohort, mostly female, included alopecia areata with under or over 50% scalp involvement, alopecia totalis and alopecia universalis. Libraries were combined into a pool for sequencing, and differences in TCR yield between samples came mainly from small differences in library volumes within the pool. Peripheral blood TCR repertoire changes were tracked in vivo in alopecia patients during primary and secondary sensitization to the hapten diphenylcyclopropenone (DPC). Blood samples were taken from patients before sensitization (week 0) and then at 2, 6 and about 24 weeks after DPC sensitization. For TCR sequencing, blood came from about 28 alopecia patients at anywhere from one to four time points (pre-sensitization, 2, 6 and 24 weeks).

Results and caveats for the whole study, not just this receptor: DPC sensitization did not change how many TCRs were above 1 in 1000 frequency, and no evidence was found of alterations in global repertoire structure. Repeated subsampling changed both the strength of the expansion versus patch-test correlation and the threshold at which the correlation became significant. All patients had alopecia, a presumed autoimmune disease, so their immune response might differ from that of healthy individuals. Compared with pre-sensitization or healthy control sets, expanded TCRs formed significantly more large CDR3 similarity clusters, which is consistent with antigen-driven responses. A positive correlation was found between the number of PT1 expanded TCRs and patch test score, with significance reached at thresholds 8, 16 and 32 but not 4.

The time point label for this specimen denotes: patch test 2, 6 weeks after DPC sensitization. The treatment or condition label corresponds to: therapeutic diphenylcyclopropenone sensitization with weekly scalp DPC. At each patch-test visit, blood was drawn before the patch test was applied. Patients were eligible if aged 18 to 70, diagnosed with alopecia and judged suitable for DPC therapy, and pregnant patients were excluded. Total RNA was extracted from unfractionated whole blood that had been collected in Tempus Blood RNA tubes. Trimming removed 7 bases from V and 7 bases from J, leaving 19 bases between the germline ends. The CDR3 spans 14 residues, from the cysteine through the phenylalanine. Just CDR3 DNA is preserved here, 42 bases in frame from base 1. Receptors were amplified or captured by RACE. TCRdb records NextSeq 500 as the sequencer. During library preparation, unique molecular identifiers were attached to individual cDNA molecules so that TCRs could be counted quantitatively and reproducibly. For every blood RNA sample, sequencing covered both the TCR alpha and TCR beta chains. The original methods were these. The median number of TCRs per sample was approximately 98,000, ranging from 23,224 to 690,600. The Decombinator software suite was used to annotate the V, J and CDR3 of the TCR reads. For PS versus PT1 abundance plots, all samples were subsampled to the same number of TCRs (28,000). TCRs were defined as expanded if absent before sensitization and observed at least eight times at the 2-week time point. The raw public data were reprocessed by TCRdb itself: fastp quality trimming at Q25, MiXCR clonotype calling, in-frame beta chains only. Duplicate CDR3 protein sequences are folded into a single record with the most common DNA and genes. V and J calls and clone size were set by TCRdb, not the authors. A total of tens of thousands of distinct CDR3 sequences appear in this sample, 10% of them only once. The biggest ten clones account for approximately 4.7% of the sample.

This sequence originates from a woman aged 45-60 years with alopecia areata. Some clones in this sample may be carry-over from other donors' samples. The rearrangement combines TRBV12-3 or TRBV12-4 with TRBJ1-1; TRBD1 could be the D gene, as 5 bases match. The source material was whole blood, sampled in connection with sensitization to the hapten diphenylcyclopropenone (DPC). The CDR3 in this case is CASTPTAPRGEAFF. The sequence in DNA is TGTGCCAGCACCCCGACAGCCCCGAGGGGTGAAGCTTTCTTT.